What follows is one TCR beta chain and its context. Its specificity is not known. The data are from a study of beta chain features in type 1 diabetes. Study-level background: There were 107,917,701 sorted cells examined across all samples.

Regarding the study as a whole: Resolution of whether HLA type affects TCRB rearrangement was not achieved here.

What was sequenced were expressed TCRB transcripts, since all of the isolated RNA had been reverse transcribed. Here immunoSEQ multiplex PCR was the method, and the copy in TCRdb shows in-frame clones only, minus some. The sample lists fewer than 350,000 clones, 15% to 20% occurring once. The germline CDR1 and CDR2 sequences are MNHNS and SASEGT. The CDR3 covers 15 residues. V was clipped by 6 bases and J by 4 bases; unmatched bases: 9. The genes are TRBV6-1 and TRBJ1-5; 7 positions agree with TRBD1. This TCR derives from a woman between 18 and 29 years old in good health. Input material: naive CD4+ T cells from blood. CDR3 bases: TGTGCCAGCAGGCTACCGGGACAGCGAAATCAGCCCCAGCATTTT. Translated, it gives CASRLPGQRNQPQHF.